A single sample gave rise to the 26 T cell receptor beta chains below, sequenced in a study of blood T cells in healthy people across ages (dated by TCRdb to 2015 to 2017). Preparation of the library involved 5' RACE. The sample was run on an Illumina HiSeq 2500. A second PCR of roughly 7 to 12 cycles was run with a J-beta primer mix and a sample-barcoded 5' primer. TCRdb reran the public reads through fastp at Q25 and MiXCR, keeping productive beta chains. Rows are combined by CDR3 protein, so each entry shows the most common genes and DNA. For this sample the table gives 700,000 to 1,000,000 distinct CDR3 sequences, of which under 55% were detected only once. Together, the top ten hold approximately 20% of the sample. The sample consisted of blood. These receptors were taken from a man in his fifties or sixties in good health.

The table lists this clonotype with a few counts. This chain uses TRBV6-2 or TRBV6-3 with TRBJ2-1, with 12 nucleotides matching TRBD2. The V and J ends lost 10 bases and 7 bases, in that order; junction bases with no gene match: 8. This CDR3 has 14 amino acids. Germline values: CDR1 MNHEY, CDR2 SVGEGT. In DNA form, the CDR3 reads TGTGCCAAAAAGCCGGGACTAGCGGGTAATGAGCAGTTCTTC. It translates to CAKKPGLAGNEQFF.

The sample holds a few counts of this clonotype. The rearrangement uses TRBV12-3 or TRBV12-4 and TRBJ1-1; no clear D gene. V was pared by 5 bases and J by 0 bases, with 19 bases between. The CDR3 is 17 amino acids. CDR3 nucleotide sequence: TGTGCCAGCAGTACAATAGGGTGGTCCAAGATGAACACTGAAGCTTTCTTT. Translation: CASSTIGWSKMNTEAFF.

The CDR3 nucleotides are TGCGCCAGCAGCCAAGAGTCTACAGGGTTTAACTATGGCTACACCTTC. The encoded protein is CASSQESTGFNYGYTF. The J gene is TRBJ1-2, the V gene TRBV4-3; TRBD1 might be the D (6 bases). CDR3 size: 16 residues. The V end lost 0 bases, the J end lost 1 base, and 12 bases lay between the germline ends. The germline CDR1 and CDR2 sequences are LGHNA and YSLEER.

The V and J genes are TRBV27 and TRBJ1-2; 7 nucleotides match TRBD1. J was trimmed by 10 bases and V by 5 bases; bases with no gene match: 7. Germline lookup yields CDR1 MNHEY and CDR2 SMNVEV (reference sequence). This CDR3 is built from 12 residues. The CDR3 protein is CASSPNRGVYTF. CDR3 bases: TGTGCCAGCAGTCCAAACAGGGGAGTCTACACCTTC.

In its sample, this clonotype was seen a few times. CDR3 amino acids: CASNCSGDLYNEQYF. The CDR3 DNA sequence: TGTGCCAGCAACTGTAGCGGGGACCTCTACAATGAGCAGTACTTC. The rearrangement links TRBV11-3 to TRBJ2-7; 8 bases align to TRBD2. Germline CDR1 and CDR2: SGHNT and YENEEA. V lost 7 bases to trimming and J lost 7 bases; unmatched junction nucleotides: 15. This CDR3 is built from 15 residues.

The rearrangement joins TRBV12-3 or TRBV12-4 to TRBJ1-1, with TRBD1 as a possible D gene (5 bases). The V and J ends lost 5 bases and 7 bases respectively, with 14 bases between them. The CDR3 covers 13 residues. The CDR3 DNA reads TGTGCCAGCAGTGGGGTTCGGGGCTATGAAGCTTTCTTT. Its protein is CASSGVRGYEAFF.

This clonotype occurred a few times. The chain couples TRBV20-1 to TRBJ2-5, with 9 bases that match TRBD1. CDR3 length equals 14 residues. Germline V gives CDR1 DFQATT, CDR2 SNEGSKA (reference sequence). The ends lost 6 bases at V and 5 bases at J; junction bases unmatched: 10. CDR3 DNA sequence: TGCAGTGCAATCAGGACAGGGGCGCACGAGACCCAGTACTTC. Its protein is CSAIRTGAHETQYF.

This clonotype was found a few times. CDR3 DNA: TGCGCCAGCAGCGCCACAGGGGAGTTTAGCTATGGCTACACCTTC. Its protein is CASSATGEFSYGYTF. The chain recombines TRBV5-1 with TRBJ1-2; TRBD1 agrees at 7 bases. V dropped 4 bases and J dropped 4; count of bases not matched to a gene: 10. CDR1 is SGHRS and CDR2 is YFSETQ in the germline V gene. CDR3 length: 15 residues.

The chain recombines TRBV7-2 with TRBJ2-3; a possible D gene is TRBD2 (5 bases). The ends were cut back, 4 bases at V and 3 bases at J, with 14 bases in the middle. The CDR3 spans 15 residues. Germline V gene sequence: CDR1 SGHTA, CDR2 FQGNSA. The CDR3 DNA reads TGTGCCAGCAGCTCGACTAAGGTGGTGACAGATACGCAGTATTTT. The encoded protein is CASSSTKVVTDTQYF.

This clonotype has only a few counts. The V and J genes are TRBV20-1 and TRBJ1-2; unclear D gene. Germline V CDR1 and CDR2: DFQATT, SNEGSKA (reference sequence). Trimming removed 4 bases from V and 5 bases from J, with 8 bases in between. The CDR3 has 11 residues. The CDR3 protein is CSAMQNYGYTF. CDR3 DNA sequence: TGCAGTGCTATGCAGAATTATGGCTACACCTTC.

This clonotype was recorded a few times. Here the CDR3 DNA reads TGTGCCAGCAGTGGGGGGGCGCTTCTGAATCAGCCCCAGCATTTT. This codes for CASSGGALLNQPQHF. The chain has TRBV27 and TRBJ1-5; weak D call: TRBD1 (6 bases). Per germline, CDR1 MNHEY and CDR2 SMNVEV (reference sequence). V dropped 5 bases and J dropped 4 bases, with 15 bases sitting between them. This CDR3 has 15 amino acids.

This clonotype was counted between two and nine times. This chain connects TRBV7-9 to TRBJ2-5; 8 nucleotides agree with TRBD1. Germline V lookup: CDR1 SEHNR, CDR2 FQNEAQ (reference sequence). The CDR3 is made up of 15 amino acids. V lost 1 base, J lost 2 bases, and 3 bases stayed unmatched. CDR3 sequence (DNA): TGTGCCAGCAGCTTAGGGGACAGGAAACAAGAGACCCAGTACTTC. As protein: CASSLGDRKQETQYF.

The chain uses TRBV2 and TRBJ2-7; perhaps TRBD1 as D (6 bases). Per germline, CDR1 SNHLY and CDR2 FYNNEI. The V and J ends lost 5 bases and 6 bases respectively, with 11 bases between them. CDR3 length: 12 residues. The CDR3 nucleotides read TGTGCCAGCAGTAAACAGGGTCCCGAGCAGTACTTC. This translates into CASSKQGPEQYF.

The chain couples TRBV12-3 or TRBV12-4 to TRBJ1-1; 11 bases line up with TRBD1. The V gene end was trimmed by 6 bases and the J gene end by 7 bases; junction bases not matched to a gene: 7. This CDR3 contains 14 residues. CDR3 amino acids: CASRLDRGLDEAFF. Written as DNA, the CDR3 is TGTGCCAGCAGATTGGACAGGGGGCTCGATGAAGCTTTCTTT.

There are a few counts of this clonotype. This chain links TRBV4-3 with TRBJ2-1; 9 bases line up with TRBD1. Germline V gene data show CDR1 as LGHNA and CDR2 as YSLEER. With 7 bases clipped from V and 6 bases from J, the junction kept 10 bases outside the gene matches. The length of the CDR3 is 15 residues. CDR3 sequence (DNA): TGCGCCAGCACCCCCGGGACAGGGTTTGGCAATGAGCAGTTCTTC. It translates to CASTPGTGFGNEQFF.

The chain is built from TRBV7-9 and TRBJ1-2; D might be TRBD1 (6 bases). The CDR3 loop spans 15 amino acids. Trimming pared 6 bases from V and 4 bases from J, leaving 18 bases between. Germline assignment: CDR1 SEHNR and CDR2 FQNEAQ (reference sequence). CDR3 sequence: CASSSTAGAGYGYTF. DNA for the CDR3: TGTGCCAGCAGTTCTACCGCAGGGGCAGGCTATGGCTACACCTTC.

Concerning this clonotype itself: Germline and junction disagree at one end, which may indicate a read error. The chain is built from TRBV28 and TRBJ2-5; D is unresolved. CDR1 is MDHEN and CDR2 is SYDVKM in the germline V gene. The CDR3 contains 12 residues. CDR3 residues: CTSSLRQETQYF. The CDR3, as DNA: TGTACCAGCAGTCTACGCCAAGAGACCCAGTACTTC.

The chain employs TRBV20-1 and TRBJ2-1, with 10 nucleotides matching TRBD2. V shed 0 bases, J shed 9 bases, and the junction held 8 bases outside the gene matches. Germline V CDR1 and CDR2: DFQATT, SNEGSKA (reference sequence). This CDR3 has 15 residues. CDR3 protein: CSAREKRGGGSEQFF. The DNA for the CDR3 is TGCAGTGCTAGAGAAAAGCGGGGGGGAGGCAGTGAGCAGTTCTTC.

The chain employs TRBV24-1 and TRBJ1-5; tentative D call: TRBD1 (5 bases). The germline CDR1 and CDR2 sequences are KGHDR and SFDVKD. This CDR3 comprises 15 residues. Deletions cut 4 bases from V and 0 bases from J, with 9 bases between. CDR3 loop: CATSEGGNSNQPQHF. CDR3 coding DNA: TGTGCCACCAGTGAGGGGGGGAATAGCAATCAGCCCCAGCATTTT.

Only a few counts were recorded for this clonotype. The chain employs TRBV6-5 and TRBJ2-7, with D possibly being TRBD1 (6 bases). Germline V CDR1 and CDR2: MNHEY, SVGAGI. V lost 5 bases to trimming and J lost 2 bases, with 13 bases between them. There are 14 residues in the CDR3. CDR3 sequence reads: CASSRTGQAYEQYF. DNA of the CDR3: TGTGCCAGCAGTCGGACGGGACAAGCCTACGAGCAGTACTTC.

A few counts support this clonotype. J is TRBJ2-1 and V is TRBV24-1; 11 positions agree with TRBD2. Trimming took 7 bases from V and 10 from J; bases not matched to a gene: 14. The CDR3 totals 16 residues. Germline loops: CDR1 KGHDR, CDR2 SFDVKD. The CDR3 loop is CATSPSGGNRADEQFF. Here the CDR3 DNA reads TGTGCCACCAGCCCTAGCGGGGGGAATCGGGCGGACGAGCAGTTCTTC.

The genes are TRBV4-3 and TRBJ2-7, with no clear D. The CDR3 is made up of 16 amino acids. In germline, CDR1 is LGHNA, CDR2 YSLEER. Trimming shortened V by 1 base and J by 1 base, and 14 bases separated the two germline ends. The DNA for the CDR3 is TGCGCCAGCAGCCAAGCAGGTGGTTTTGGTTCCTACGAGCAGTACTTC. Its protein is CASSQAGGFGSYEQYF.

With regard to this clonotype: At one of its ends the junction is not consistent with the germline gene, which may arise from a read error. This chain connects TRBV4-3 to TRBJ1-2, with D perhaps matching TRBD1 (6 bases). The CDR3 is 16 amino acids. From germline, CDR1 is LGHNA and CDR2 YSLEER. In nucleotides, the CDR3 is TGCGCCAGCAGCCAAGATACCCAGGGGAAGGACTATAGCTACACCTTC. Protein product: CASSQDTQGKDYSYTF.

In this sample, this clonotype turned up a few times. The CDR3 here is CASSTKKDSYQETQYF. The CDR3 DNA reads as TGTGCCAGCAGCACCAAGAAGGACTCGTACCAAGAGACCCAGTACTTC. The chain is built from TRBV21-1 and TRBJ2-5; the DNA was not compared with TRBD2, the D call given in the table. TRBV21-1 is a pseudogene. The CDR3 is made up of 16 amino acids.

The chain is built from TRBV20-1 and TRBJ2-1, with 9 bases that match TRBD1. The germline V gene has CDR1 DFQATT and CDR2 SNEGSKA (reference sequence). V shed 0 bases, J shed 6 bases, and the junction held 6 bases outside the gene matches. The CDR3 length is 15 residues. The CDR3 protein is CSARETGGVRNEQFF. The CDR3 DNA sequence: TGCAGTGCTAGAGAGACAGGGGGTGTTCGCAATGAGCAGTTCTTC.

This clonotype came up a few times. The rearrangement joins TRBV12-3 or TRBV12-4 to TRBJ2-1; tentatively, D is TRBD1 or TRBD2 (5 bases each). This CDR3 comprises 15 residues. V was pared by 5 bases and J by 8 bases, with 19 bases between. The CDR3 sequence is CASSPVGPIIYEQFF. The DNA for the CDR3 is TGTGCCAGCAGTCCCGTGGGACCTATTATCTATGAGCAGTTCTTC.